This TCR beta chain came from a study of blood T cell repertoires in COVID-19. The CDR3 length is 16 residues. V lost 2 bases, J lost 4 bases, and 7 bases stayed unmatched. Germline CDR1 SGHNT, CDR2 YENEEA. This clone is a singleton in its sample. Clones were read by immunoSEQ multiplex PCR, and TCRdb kept only the in-frame ones, dropping some. The sample has roughly 230,000 clones; approximately 92% are singletons. The chain has TRBV11-3 and TRBJ2-2; TRBD2 aligns across 7 bases. This clonotype originated in a woman aged 40-49 years who had recovered from COVID-19. The sample consisted of peripheral blood. The CDR3 sequence is CASSLLAALGTGELFF. CDR3 in DNA: TGTGCCAGCAGCTTACTAGCGGCGTTAGGCACCGGGGAGCTGTTTTTT.